These 10 T cell receptor beta chains came from one sample sequenced in a study of vaccination effects on CD4 cells after COVID-19. Assay: immunoSEQ multiplex PCR; the TCRdb copy retains only in-frame clones and omits some. The data contain 50,000 to 65,000 clones, around four fifths of them singletons. ViraFEST used viral peptide pools to expand antigen-specific CD4+ T cells before sequencing. On approximately day 9 of culture, CD4+ T cells were separated out. The participants, recipients of two vaccine doses, got either BNT162b2 or mRNA-1273. The antigens of these receptors remain unknown. Sample: CD4+ T cells from PBMCs cultured with HCoV-229E spike peptides, taken after COVID-19 vaccination. Every receptor here comes from a human donor who received a COVID-19 vaccine.

The J gene is TRBJ1-2, the V gene TRBV27, with D unclear. From germline, CDR1 is MNHEY and CDR2 SMNVEV (reference sequence). Trimming removed 5 bases from V and 8 bases from J, with 15 bases in between. CDR3 length: 13 residues. CDR3 DNA sequence: TGTGCCAGCAGTGCAACACTGGGCTCGGGCTACACCTTC. As protein: CASSATLGSGYTF.

This clone has a handful of counts. This chain links TRBV5-1 with TRBJ2-1; D possibly matches TRBD1 or TRBD2 (5 bases each). V was clipped by 1 base and J by 8 bases, with 10 bases between them. Looked up from germline, CDR1 is SGHRS and CDR2 is YFSETQ. This CDR3 comprises 13 residues. In nucleotides, the CDR3 is TGCGCCAGCAGCTTGTGGGGGAGCGATGAGCAGTTCTTC. It codes for CASSLWGSDEQFF. Full variable domain (rest looked up from reference TRBV5-1 and TRBJ2-1): KAGVTQTPRYLIKTRGQQVTLSCSPISGHRSVSWYQQTPGQGLQFLFEYFSETQRNKGNFPGRFSGRQFSNSRSEMNVSTLELGDSALYLCASSLWGSDEQFFGPGTRLTVL.

The chain uses TRBV12-5 and TRBJ1-6; D possibly corresponds to TRBD1 (6 bases). CDR3 size: 13 residues. The V end was cut by 5 bases, the J end by 7 bases, with 9 bases between. Looked up from germline, CDR1 is LGHNT and CDR2 is FRNRAP. Here the CDR3 reads CASGPQGNSPLHF. The CDR3 DNA is TGTGCTAGTGGTCCTCAGGGGAATTCACCCCTCCACTTT.

V gene TRBV20-1 combines with J gene TRBJ2-3; a possible D gene is TRBD1 (5 bases). CDR3 length: 11 amino acids. Per germline, CDR1 DFQATT and CDR2 SNEGSKA (reference sequence). Trimming removed 7 bases from V and 5 bases from J, with 10 bases in between. This CDR3 is CSVQGIDTQYF. The CDR3 nucleotides are TGCAGTGTTCAGGGAATAGATACGCAGTATTTT.

The chain carries TRBV28 and TRBJ1-6, with TRBD1 identical over 8 bases. The germline V gene encodes CDR1 MDHEN and CDR2 SYDVKM. The trim removed 6 bases at V and 10 bases at J, leaving 11 bases unmatched. The CDR3 runs 15 residues. The CDR3 is CASSQWQGAGSPLHF. CDR3 sequence (DNA): TGTGCCAGCAGCCAATGGCAGGGGGCCGGATCACCCCTCCACTTT.

This clone was recorded only once. The chain carries TRBV7-2 and TRBJ1-1; 7 nucleotides align to TRBD1. The CDR3 is 15 residues long. Germline CDR1 is SGHTA and CDR2 is FQGNSA. V shed 4 bases and J 4 bases; nucleotides not matched to a gene: 9. The CDR3 here is CASSYKTGVGTEAFF. CDR3 DNA sequence: TGTGCCAGCAGCTATAAAACAGGGGTCGGCACTGAAGCTTTCTTT.

The rearrangement uses TRBV19 and TRBJ1-5, with D unclear. Trimming took off 10 bases at V and 0 bases at J, with 7 bases between the two ends. The CDR3 consists of 12 residues. Germline-derived CDR1 and CDR2 are LNHDA and SQIVND (reference sequence). CDR3 DNA sequence: TGTGCCACCCGGTATAGCAATCAGCCCCAGCATTTT. Its protein is CATRYSNQPQHF. The entire variable domain, with the rest obtained from reference TRBV19 and TRBJ1-5, is as follows: DGGITQSPKYLFRKEGQNVTLSCEQNLNHDAMYWYRQDPGQGLRLIYYSQIVNDFQKGDIAEGYSVSREKKESFPLTVTSAQKNPTAFYLCATRYSNQPQHFGDGTRLSIL.

This clone was detected ten times or more. The chain combines TRBV13 with TRBJ1-2; 7 bases agree with TRBD1. Trimming cost V 2 bases and J 3 bases; bases outside gene matches: 6. CDR3 length: 15 amino acids. The germline V gene encodes CDR1 PRHDT and CDR2 FYEKMQ (reference sequence). This chain's CDR3 is CASSLFRDRYYGYTF. CDR3 DNA: TGTGCCAGCAGCTTATTTAGGGACAGATACTATGGCTACACCTTC.

This chain uses TRBV3-1 (or the pseudogene TRBV3-2) with TRBJ1-5, with a tentative D call TRBD1 (5 bases). The germline gives CDR1 LGHDT, CDR2 YNNKEL (reference sequence). The CDR3 contains 13 residues. The ends were cut back, 4 bases at V and 3 bases at J, with 7 bases in the middle. CDR3 in DNA: TGTGCCAGCAGCCGACAGTCCAATCAGCCCCAGCATTTT. Amino acids: CASSRQSNQPQHF.

V usage is TRBV19 and J usage is TRBJ1-2; D unclear. CDR3 length: 14 residues. Trimming took off 6 bases at V and 1 base at J, with 12 bases between the two ends. Germline lookup yields CDR1 LNHDA and CDR2 SQIVND (reference sequence). CDR3 sequence (DNA): TGTGCCAGTAGCAACGGACGGCTTAACTATGGCTACACCTTC. It specifies CASSNGRLNYGYTF.